This TCR beta chain stems from a study of T cell clonotyping in hematopoietic cell transplantation. Study-level background: Cytoreduction preceded collection of pretransplant recipient samples. General study results and limits: At the given depth, recipient repertoires were over 97% de novo clonotypes. Cells were unsorted, so CD4 and CD8 contributions were not separated.

The V gene end was trimmed by 6 bases and the J gene end by 2 bases; junction bases not matched to a gene: 12. Per the germline V gene, CDR1 is SQVTM and CDR2 is ANQGSEA. CDR3 size: 16 residues. Some clones are missing from TCRdb's copy, which holds only in-frame ones; the method was immunoSEQ multiplex PCR. Of approximately 11,000 clones listed, roughly 84% are singletons. Stated time point: recipient sample about 28 days before transplant, after cytoreduction. Samples: about 28 days before transplant, then days 30, 100 and 180 after. A remark on this clone: What it binds is not known.

The receptor's source is a woman aged 45-60 years with chronic myeloid leukemia. Some clones in this sample may be carry-over from other donors' samples. The specimen comprised peripheral blood mononuclear cells, sampled before stem cell transplant. This chain links TRBV29-1 with TRBJ2-3; 9 positions match TRBD1. The chain's CDR3 is CSVANRGQGNTDTQYF. The DNA of the CDR3 is TGCAGCGTCGCAAATCGAGGACAGGGGAACACAGATACGCAGTATTTT.